The present TCR beta chain was sequenced within a study of cytomegalovirus exposure and HLA in healthy donors. J gave up 5 bases and V 2 bases, and 4 bases lay outside the gene matches. CDR1 and CDR2 from the germline V gene are MGHRA and YSYEKL. This CDR3 has 15 residues. This table comes from immunoSEQ multiplex PCR, and its TCRdb copy is limited to in-frame clones, with some not included. This table has over 250,000 clones, about nine tenths appearing once. V usage is TRBV4-1 and J usage is TRBJ2-1; 9 nucleotides agree with TRBD1. The sequenced material came from PBMCs. The source is a woman aged 30 to 39 in good health and CMV-seropositive. The CDR3 DNA is TGCGCCAGCAGCCAACCGGGACAGGGAAACAATGAGCAGTTCTTC. Its translation: CASSQPGQGNNEQFF.